This T cell receptor (beta chain) is from a study of neurological immune-mediated disorders. This clonotype appeared many times. Template-switch 5'RACE cDNA synthesis added a 10-nucleotide unique molecular identifier. TCRdb redid the calling of the 5' RACE reads with MiXCR, one entry per CDR3 protein. The sample lists over 25,000 distinct CDR3 sequences; around 21% were seen once. The unsorted libraries originated from 2 million PBMCs that had been stored at -80 C. The CDR3 spans 15 residues. Trimming left V 2 bases short and J 2 bases short, with 12 bases between. Germline V gene data show CDR1 as KGHDR and CDR2 as SFDVKD.

The V and J genes are TRBV24-1 and TRBJ2-7; D might be TRBD2 (6 bases). The TCR originated in a woman in her sixties in good health. The sample comprised PBMCs. DNA of the CDR3: TGTGCCACCAGTGATTCGGGGGTGGCCACCTACGAGCAGTACTTC. It yields the protein CATSDSGVATYEQYF.